The 26 T cell receptor beta chains below all came from one sample that was sequenced in a study of response to subunit inactivated influenza vaccine. TCRdb recomputed calls from the RT-PCR reads with MiXCR, one row per CDR3 protein. The sample shows fewer than 600,000 distinct CDR3 sequences, roughly 7.6% of them seen only once. Sequencing used PBMCs from blood, obtained around 25 months after vaccination. The receptor source for this set is a man between 50 and 70 years old who received an inactivated influenza vaccine.

CDR3 region: CASSQERFLAYEQYF. DNA of the CDR3: TGCGCCAGCAGCCAAGAACGGTTCTTAGCCTACGAGCAGTACTTC. The chain links TRBV4-3 to TRBJ2-7; D is ambiguous. This CDR3 has 15 amino acids. The germline CDR1 and CDR2 sequences are LGHNA and YSLEER. Trimming left V 0 bases short and J 2 bases short, with 11 bases between.

This clonotype was picked up a small number of times. This chain joins TRBV11-1 and TRBJ2-5, with 9 nucleotides matching TRBD2. From germline, CDR1 is SGHAT and CDR2 FQDESV (reference sequence). This CDR3 is built from 14 residues. J lost 5 bases, V lost 5 bases, and 6 bases had no gene match. CDR3 in DNA: TGTGCCAGCAGCCACCCCGGACTAGCGGAGACCCAGTACTTC. Protein product: CASSHPGLAETQYF.

This clonotype was observed a single time. This chain uses TRBV19 with TRBJ2-4; 8 bases agree with TRBD1. Germline V gene sequence: CDR1 LNHDA, CDR2 SQIVND (reference sequence). The trim removed 5 bases at V and 4 bases at J, leaving 4 bases unmatched. The CDR3 is 14 residues long. The CDR3 DNA follows: TGTGCCAGTAGTCCCTGGACAGGGAAAAACATTCAGTACTTC. Encoded protein: CASSPWTGKNIQYF.

This clonotype was observed a handful of times. The V and J genes are TRBV3-1 and TRBJ2-1; TRBD2 agrees at 12 bases. The CDR3 has 15 residues. V lost 2 bases and J lost 7; bases outside the gene matches: 3. The V gene's germline CDR1 is LGHDT and CDR2 YNNKEL (reference sequence). CDR3 sequence reads: CASSQWTSGKNEQFF. The CDR3 region has the DNA TGTGCCAGCAGCCAATGGACTAGCGGGAAAAATGAGCAGTTCTTC.

The V and J genes are TRBV6-2 or TRBV6-3 and TRBJ2-5; D possibly matches TRBD1 or TRBD2 (5 bases each). Germline V gene data show CDR1 as MNHEY and CDR2 as SVGEGT. V lost 6 bases and J lost 5, with 19 bases in between. CDR3 size: 15 residues. DNA for the CDR3: TGTGCCAGCAGCTCGTCTATGACGGGACGGGAGACCCAGTACTTC. It yields the protein CASSSSMTGRETQYF.

This clonotype was detected many times. The chain has TRBV5-5 and TRBJ2-3; 7 nucleotides agree with TRBD1. The CDR3 is 14 amino acids. CDR1 is SGHKS and CDR2 is YYEKEE in the germline V gene (reference sequence). Unmatched junction bases numbered 4, after V lost 6 bases and J lost 0 bases. CDR3 in amino acids: CASTGTASTDTQYF. In DNA, the CDR3 is TGTGCCAGCACCGGGACAGCTAGCACAGATACGCAGTATTTT.

The count of this clonotype is one. This chain connects TRBV15 to TRBJ2-7, with D unclear. V was shortened by 4 bases and J by 2 bases, with 15 bases between the two germline ends. CDR3 length: 15 amino acids. Germline V gene data show CDR1 as LNHNV and CDR2 as YYDKDF (reference sequence). This chain's CDR3 is CATSTQDGPTYEQYF. The CDR3 nucleotides are TGTGCCACCAGCACCCAGGACGGACCTACCTACGAGCAGTACTTC.

The gene calls are TRBV20-1 and TRBJ2-5; 9 bases are shared with TRBD2. The ends lost 3 bases at V and 4 bases at J; junction bases unmatched: 12. The CDR3 consists of 16 residues. Germline loops: CDR1 DFQATT, CDR2 SNEGSKA (reference sequence). CDR3 protein: CSARGASGVELETQYF. The CDR3 nucleotides read TGCAGTGCTAGGGGTGCTAGCGGGGTGGAGTTAGAGACCCAGTACTTC.

At least ten counts were recorded for this clonotype. The V gene is TRBV12-3 or TRBV12-4, the J gene TRBJ2-1; 13 bases line up with TRBD2. The J segment lost 7 bases and the V segment lost 4 bases, leaving 1 base of the junction unmatched. The CDR3 has 14 residues. CDR3 region: CASSWTSGGNEQFF. The CDR3 DNA follows: TGTGCCAGCAGTTGGACTAGCGGGGGAAATGAGCAGTTCTTC.

The sample holds a few counts of this clonotype. The chain combines TRBV6-1 with TRBJ1-6; D is uncertain. CDR1 is MNHNS, CDR2 SASEGT, per germline. V was trimmed by 11 bases and J by 7 bases, leaving 15 bases between them. There are 13 residues in the CDR3. In DNA, the CDR3 is TGTGCCGCGCAGAGCACAATGAATTCACCCCTCCACTTT. Translating gives CAAQSTMNSPLHF.

The CDR3 loop is CASRHGGAPYLGQFF. Written as DNA, the CDR3 is TGTGCCAGCAGGCATGGGGGAGCTCCTTATCTCGGGCAGTTCTTC. V usage is TRBV14 and J usage is TRBJ2-1; D assignment may be TRBD1 or TRBD2 (5 bases each). Germline CDR1 reads SGHDN; CDR2 reads FVKESK. This CDR3 has 15 residues. V was clipped by 6 bases and J by 12 bases, with 24 bases between them.

The chain recombines TRBV20-1 with TRBJ2-1, with TRBD2 matching over 10 bases. This CDR3 spans 15 amino acids. Germline loops: CDR1 DFQATT, CDR2 SNEGSKA (reference sequence). The J segment lost 10 bases and the V segment lost 5 bases, leaving 14 bases of the junction unmatched. CDR3 amino acids: CSAATHSGRPAEQFF. CDR3 sequence (DNA): TGCAGTGCTGCGACCCATAGCGGGAGGCCGGCCGAGCAGTTCTTC.

This clonotype was recorded at least ten times. The chain links TRBV5-1 to TRBJ2-3; 10 bases line up with TRBD2. Trimming removed 1 base from V and 2 bases from J; junction bases left unmatched: 1. The CDR3 sequence is 15 residues long. The germline gives CDR1 SGHRS, CDR2 YFSETQ. The CDR3 loop reads CASSLSGRDTDTQYF. CDR3 bases: TGCGCCAGCAGCTTGAGCGGGAGGGACACAGATACGCAGTATTTT.

This clonotype came up a few times. V and J are TRBV5-6 and TRBJ1-4, with a possible D match to TRBD1 (5 bases). Germline CDR1 and CDR2: SGHDT and YYEEEE. The CDR3 has 15 amino acids. Trimming took 3 bases from V and 4 from J, leaving 13 bases between them. The CDR3 region has the DNA TGTGCCAGCAGCTCCCACCGGGGGGTTAATGAAAAACTGTTTTTT. The encoded protein is CASSSHRGVNEKLFF. Filled out from reference TRBV5-6 and TRBJ1-4, the complete variable domain reads DAGVTQSPTHLIKTRGQQVTLRCSPKSGHDTVSWYQQALGQGPQFIFQYYEEEERQRGNFPDRFSGHQFPNYSSELNVNALLLGDSALYLCASSSHRGVNEKLFFGSGTQLSVL.

This clonotype was seen a handful of times. This chain connects TRBV28 to TRBJ2-6; 7 positions match TRBD1. V was pared by 5 bases and J by 1 base, with 11 bases of the junction left unmatched. Germline assignment: CDR1 MDHEN and CDR2 SYDVKM. This CDR3 spans 18 amino acids. This CDR3 is CASSPRMGQKSGANVLTF. As DNA, the CDR3 is TGTGCCAGCAGTCCAAGGATGGGACAGAAGTCTGGGGCCAACGTCCTGACTTTC. The variable domain in full, with the rest retrieved from reference TRBV28 and TRBJ2-6, is DVKVTQSSRYLVKRTGEKVFLECVQDMDHENMFWYRQDPGLGLRLIYFSYDVKMKEKGDIPEGYSVSREKKERFSLILESASTNQTSMYLCASSPRMGQKSGANVLTFGAGSRLTVL.

This clonotype was counted between two and nine times. The gene calls are TRBV18 and TRBJ2-3; no reliable D call. This CDR3 spans 15 amino acids. V was shortened by 0 bases and J by 3 bases, with 10 bases between the two germline ends. Germline CDR1 and CDR2: KGHSH and LQKENI. The CDR3 nucleotides read TGTGCCAGCTCACCACCGAATCAGCCTACAGATACGCAGTATTTT. It specifies CASSPPNQPTDTQYF.

The table lists this clonotype with many counts. The chain combines TRBV28 with TRBJ2-3; D not certain. The CDR3 runs to 13 residues. Germline loops: CDR1 MDHEN, CDR2 SYDVKM. V was cut by 3 bases and J by 3 bases, with 7 bases left in between. As DNA, the CDR3 is TGTGCCAGCAGTTTTCCCCGGACAGATACGCAGTATTTT. As protein: CASSFPRTDTQYF.

About this clonotype itself: A much larger clone lies a single base off, so this may be a read error. The V call is TRBV10-3, the J call TRBJ1-5; D unclear. The germline V gene has CDR1 ENHRY and CDR2 SYGVKD. The CDR3 covers 14 residues. The germline V and J ends were trimmed by 2 bases and 4 bases, with 9 bases remaining between them. The CDR3 spells CAISEGVRNQPQHF. The CDR3 nucleotides read TGTGCCATCAGTGAGGGGGTTAGGAATCAGCCCCAGCATTTT.

J is TRBJ2-7 and V is TRBV5-5; D is perhaps TRBD2 (6 bases). Trimming stripped 0 bases from V and 4 bases from J, with 14 bases between. Germline V gene data show CDR1 as SGHKS and CDR2 as YYEKEE (reference sequence). CDR3 size: 15 residues. CDR3 coding DNA: TGTGCCAGCAGCTTGGCCCGAGGACGGGGGTACGAGCAGTACTTC. Its protein is CASSLARGRGYEQYF.

V and J are TRBV6-5 and TRBJ2-3; 8 bases line up with TRBD2. Trimming cost V 6 bases and J 3 bases; bases outside gene matches: 11. The CDR3 loop spans 16 amino acids. Looked up from germline, CDR1 is MNHEY and CDR2 is SVGAGI. As DNA, the CDR3 is TGTGCCAGCAGATCCTCCGGGACTAGAAGTACAGATACGCAGTATTTT. Encoded protein: CASRSSGTRSTDTQYF.

V and J are TRBV6-2 or TRBV6-3 and TRBJ2-7, with D uncertain. The V end was cut by 2 bases, the J end by 6 bases, with 8 bases between. CDR1 is MNHEY, CDR2 SVGEGT, per germline. The CDR3 extends over 12 amino acids. The CDR3 sequence: CASSYQRVEQYF. CDR3 sequence (DNA): TGTGCCAGCAGTTACCAGCGCGTCGAGCAGTACTTC.

In this sample, this clonotype turned up many times. This sequence joins TRBV15 and TRBJ2-3; 7 bases agree with TRBD2. The CDR3 covers 12 residues. The V gene's germline CDR1 is LNHNV and CDR2 YYDKDF (reference sequence). V was clipped by 1 base and J by 11 bases; unmatched bases: 3. CDR3 DNA sequence: TGTGCCACCAGCAGAGCAGGACTAGGGCAGTATTTT. Encoded protein: CATSRAGLGQYF.

The rearrangement uses TRBV5-5 and TRBJ1-5; D uncertain. The CDR3 loop spans 14 amino acids. V lost 4 bases and J 5 bases, leaving 13 bases between the germline ends. The germline gives CDR1 SGHKS, CDR2 YYEKEE (reference sequence). The CDR3 region has the DNA TGTGCCAGCAGCAGGAGGTTAGGTGATCAGCCCCAGCATTTT. Translating gives CASSRRLGDQPQHF.

In its sample, this clonotype was seen many times. The gene calls are TRBV15 and TRBJ2-5; either TRBD1 or TRBD2 may supply D (5 bases each). V lost 0 bases and J 3 bases, leaving 11 bases between the germline ends. The CDR3 runs to 15 residues. Germline V lookup: CDR1 LNHNV, CDR2 YYDKDF (reference sequence). CDR3 bases: TGTGCCACCAGCAGAGATGGTTTGGGGGAAGAGACCCAGTACTTC. Protein product: CATSRDGLGEETQYF.

This clonotype was found a few times. The chain uses TRBV9 and TRBJ2-4; 11 bases are a match to TRBD1. The germline gives CDR1 SGDLS, CDR2 YYNGEE. The CDR3 sequence is 15 residues long. The junction had 5 bases not matched to a gene; V was cut back by 0 bases and J by 9 bases. CDR3 nucleotides: TGTGCCAGCAGCGTAGAAGGGACAGGGGGGGGCATTCAGTACTTC. Translated, it gives CASSVEGTGGGIQYF.

The rearrangement uses TRBV12-3 or TRBV12-4 and TRBJ1-6; D might be TRBD1 (5 bases). CDR3 length equals 14 residues. The V end was cut by 3 bases, the J end by 6 bases, with 9 bases between. In DNA form, the CDR3 reads TGTGCCAGCAGTTTTAGGGGAGGTAATTCACCCCTCCACTTT. It specifies CASSFRGGNSPLHF.